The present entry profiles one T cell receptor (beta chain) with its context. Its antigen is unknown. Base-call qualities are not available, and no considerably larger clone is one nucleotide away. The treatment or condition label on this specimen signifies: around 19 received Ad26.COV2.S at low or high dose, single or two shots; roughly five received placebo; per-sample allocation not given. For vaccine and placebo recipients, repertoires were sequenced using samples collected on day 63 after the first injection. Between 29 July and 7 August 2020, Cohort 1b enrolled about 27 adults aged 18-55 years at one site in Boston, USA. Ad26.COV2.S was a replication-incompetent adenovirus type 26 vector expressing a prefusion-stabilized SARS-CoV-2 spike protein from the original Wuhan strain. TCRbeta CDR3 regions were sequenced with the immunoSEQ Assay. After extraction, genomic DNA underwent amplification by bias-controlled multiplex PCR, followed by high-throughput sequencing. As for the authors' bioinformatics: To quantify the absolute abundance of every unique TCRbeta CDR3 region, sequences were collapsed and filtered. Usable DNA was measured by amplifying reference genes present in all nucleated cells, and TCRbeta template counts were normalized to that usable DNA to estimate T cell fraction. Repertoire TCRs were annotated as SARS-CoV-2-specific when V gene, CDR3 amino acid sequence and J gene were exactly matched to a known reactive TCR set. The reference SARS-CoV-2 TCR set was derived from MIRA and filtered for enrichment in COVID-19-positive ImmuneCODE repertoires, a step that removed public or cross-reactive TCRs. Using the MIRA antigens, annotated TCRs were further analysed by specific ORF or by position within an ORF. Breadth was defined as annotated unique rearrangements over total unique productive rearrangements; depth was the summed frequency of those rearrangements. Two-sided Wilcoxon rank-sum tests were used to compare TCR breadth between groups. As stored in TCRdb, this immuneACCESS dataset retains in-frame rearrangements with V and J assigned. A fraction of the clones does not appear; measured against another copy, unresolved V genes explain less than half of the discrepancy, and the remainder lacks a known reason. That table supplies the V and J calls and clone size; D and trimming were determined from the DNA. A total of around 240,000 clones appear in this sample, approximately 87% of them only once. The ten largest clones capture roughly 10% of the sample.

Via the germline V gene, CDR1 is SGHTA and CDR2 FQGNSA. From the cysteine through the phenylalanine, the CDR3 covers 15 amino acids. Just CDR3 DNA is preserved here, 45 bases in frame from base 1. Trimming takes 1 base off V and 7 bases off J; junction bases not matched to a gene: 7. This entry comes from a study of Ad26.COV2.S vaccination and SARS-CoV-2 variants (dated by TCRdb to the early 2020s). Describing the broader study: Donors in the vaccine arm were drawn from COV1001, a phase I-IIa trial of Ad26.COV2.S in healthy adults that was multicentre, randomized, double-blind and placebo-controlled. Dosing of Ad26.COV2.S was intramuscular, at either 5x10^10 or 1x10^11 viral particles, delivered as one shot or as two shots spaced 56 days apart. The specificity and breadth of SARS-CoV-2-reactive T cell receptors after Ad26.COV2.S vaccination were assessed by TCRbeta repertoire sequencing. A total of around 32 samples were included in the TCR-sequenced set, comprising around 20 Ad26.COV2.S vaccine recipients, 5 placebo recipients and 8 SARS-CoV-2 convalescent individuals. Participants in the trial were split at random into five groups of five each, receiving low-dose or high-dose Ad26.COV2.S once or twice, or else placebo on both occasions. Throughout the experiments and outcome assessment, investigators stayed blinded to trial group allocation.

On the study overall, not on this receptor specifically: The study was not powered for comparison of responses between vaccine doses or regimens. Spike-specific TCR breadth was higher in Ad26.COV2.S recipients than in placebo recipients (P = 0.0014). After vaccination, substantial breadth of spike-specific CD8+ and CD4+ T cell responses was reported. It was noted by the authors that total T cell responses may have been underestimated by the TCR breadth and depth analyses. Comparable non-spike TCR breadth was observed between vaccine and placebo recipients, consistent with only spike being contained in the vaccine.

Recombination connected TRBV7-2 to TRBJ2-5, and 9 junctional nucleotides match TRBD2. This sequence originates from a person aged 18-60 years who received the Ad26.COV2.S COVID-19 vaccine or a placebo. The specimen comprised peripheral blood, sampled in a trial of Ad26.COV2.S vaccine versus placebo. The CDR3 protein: CASSLGGSGGATQYF. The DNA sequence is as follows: TGTGCCAGCAGCTTAGGGGGTAGCGGGGGAGCGACCCAGTACTTC. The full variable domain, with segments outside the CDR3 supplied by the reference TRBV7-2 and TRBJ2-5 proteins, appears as GAGVSQSPSNKVTEKGKDVELRCDPISGHTALYWYRQSLGQGLEFLIYFQGNSAPDKSGLPSDRFSAERTGGSVSTLTIQRTQQEDSAVYLCASSLGGSGGATQYFGPGTRLLVL.